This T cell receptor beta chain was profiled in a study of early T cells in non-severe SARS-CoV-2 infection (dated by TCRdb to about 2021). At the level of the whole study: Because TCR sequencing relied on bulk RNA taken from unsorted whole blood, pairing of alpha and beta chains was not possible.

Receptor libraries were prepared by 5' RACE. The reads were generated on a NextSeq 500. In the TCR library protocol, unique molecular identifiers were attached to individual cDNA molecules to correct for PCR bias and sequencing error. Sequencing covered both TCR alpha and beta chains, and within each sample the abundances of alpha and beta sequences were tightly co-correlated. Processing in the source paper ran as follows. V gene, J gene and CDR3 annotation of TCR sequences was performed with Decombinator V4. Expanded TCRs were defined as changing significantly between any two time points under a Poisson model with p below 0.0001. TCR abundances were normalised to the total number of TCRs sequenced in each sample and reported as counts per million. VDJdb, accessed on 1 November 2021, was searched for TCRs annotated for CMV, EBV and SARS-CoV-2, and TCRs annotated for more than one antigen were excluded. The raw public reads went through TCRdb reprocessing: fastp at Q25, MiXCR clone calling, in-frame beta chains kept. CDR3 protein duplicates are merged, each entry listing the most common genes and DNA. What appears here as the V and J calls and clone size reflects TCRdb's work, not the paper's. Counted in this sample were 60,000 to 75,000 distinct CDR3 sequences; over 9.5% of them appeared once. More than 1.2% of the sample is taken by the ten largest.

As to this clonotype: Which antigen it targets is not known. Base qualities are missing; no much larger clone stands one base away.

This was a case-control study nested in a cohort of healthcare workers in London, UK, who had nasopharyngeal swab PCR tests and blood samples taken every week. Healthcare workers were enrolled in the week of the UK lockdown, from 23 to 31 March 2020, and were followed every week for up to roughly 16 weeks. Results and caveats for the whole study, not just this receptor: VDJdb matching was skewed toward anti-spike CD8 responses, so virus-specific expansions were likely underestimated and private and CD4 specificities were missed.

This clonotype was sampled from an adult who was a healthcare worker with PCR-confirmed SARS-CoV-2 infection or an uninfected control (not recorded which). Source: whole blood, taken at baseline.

Here the CDR3 is given as CASSLAGLAGEQFF. In nucleotides, the sequence is TGCGCCAGCAGCTTGGCAGGACTAGCTGGGGAGCAGTTCTTC. The chain is encoded by TRBV5-1 joined to TRBJ2-1, with 8 junctional bases fitting TRBD2. Trimming accounts for 0 bases at V and 10 bases at J, while the number of junction bases matched to no gene is 6. The CDR3 numbers 14 residues from cysteine through phenylalanine. Just the 42-base CDR3 DNA is kept, in frame starting at base 1. CDR1 SGHRS and CDR2 YFSETQ are derived from the germline V gene.